These T cell receptor beta chains were read from a single sample in a study of blood T cells in healthy people across ages. Using its own MiXCR run on the 5' RACE reads, TCRdb lists one record per CDR3 protein. The sample carries approximately 780,000 distinct CDR3 sequences, around 25% recorded once. Separately, the same data were catalogued under a study of T cells of mothers and their children.

Sequencing was carried out using blood. The receptors originated from a boy between 10 and 17 years old in good health. Each CDR3 is given with its conserved first and last residue. A D gene is named only where the DNA matches it firmly. Clone size appears in some rows only: once, few, many, or a class for an expanded clone.

v_call	d_call	clone_size	cdr3_length	j_call	cdr3_aa	cdr3_nt
TRBV6-5	TRBD2	few	14	TRBJ2-1	CASSSGLAGYEQFF	TGTGCCAGCAGTTCGGGACTAGCGGGGTATGAGCAGTTCTTC
TRBV29-1	TRBD1	-	13	TRBJ2-7	CSGGGTGAYEQYF	TGCAGCGGAGGTGGGACAGGGGCCTACGAGCAGTACTTC
TRBV2	-	-	16	TRBJ2-2	CASRGGSTPNTGELFF	TGTGCCAGCAGGGGAGGCTCGACGCCGAACACCGGGGAGCTGTTTTTT
TRBV7-2	-	-	16	TRBJ1-3	CASSWTPGEVGNTIYF	TGTGCCAGCAGCTGGACTCCCGGAGAGGTTGGAAACACCATATATTTT
TRBV9	-	few	13	TRBJ2-5	CASSGGVEETQYF	TGTGCCAGCAGCGGTGGGGTGGAAGAGACCCAGTACTTC
TRBV12-3/TRBV12-4	TRBD1	few	15	TRBJ1-2	CASSLTGGAHYGYTF	TGTGCCAGCAGTCTGACAGGGGGCGCCCACTATGGCTACACCTTC
TRBV27	-	few	16	TRBJ1-1	CASSLISGGGLTEAFF	TGTGCCAGCAGTTTAATTAGCGGGGGGGGCCTCACTGAAGCTTTCTTT
TRBV2	-	few	14	TRBJ2-6	CASATRTGANVLTF	TGTGCCAGCGCAACGAGGACTGGGGCCAACGTCCTGACTTTC
TRBV5-1	TRBD1	few	16	TRBJ1-2	CASSYQTGGDGYGYTF	TGCGCCAGCAGCTACCAGACAGGGGGCGATGGCTATGGCTACACCTTC
TRBV27	TRBD1	-	15	TRBJ2-2	CASRQGGSYTGELFF	TGTGCCAGCAGGCAAGGGGGCAGTTACACCGGGGAGCTGTTTTTT
TRBV21-1	-	-	12	TRBJ2-3	CASGDRGISQYF	TGTGCCAGCGGGGACCGAGGTATCTCGCAGTATTTT
TRBV24-1	-	-	15	TRBJ1-3	CATSDGVNSGNTIYF	TGTGCCACCAGTGACGGGGTTAACTCTGGAAACACCATATATTTT
TRBV27	-	-	18	TRBJ2-1	CASSLSGGPPIYYNEQFF	TGTGCCAGCAGTTTATCGGGGGGGCCCCCAATATACTACAATGAGCAGTTCTTC
TRBV5-1	-	many	14	TRBJ1-1	CASSFGQVNTEAFF	TGTGCCAGCAGCTTTGGGCAGGTTAACACTGAAGCTTTCTTT
TRBV5-4	TRBD2	few	16	TRBJ2-1	CASSSPTSGLNNEQFF	TGTGCCAGCAGCTCCCCGACTAGCGGGCTGAACAATGAGCAGTTCTTC
TRBV29-1	-	few	10	TRBJ2-5	CSVPTETQYF	TGCAGCGTTCCGACAGAGACCCAGTACTTC
TRBV6-5	-	-	15	TRBJ2-7	CASSYAVVGSYEQYF	TGTGCCAGCAGTTACGCCGTTGTGGGCTCCTACGAGCAGTACTTC
TRBV11-1	-	few	11	TRBJ1-1	CACRVLTEAFF	TGTGCCTGCCGCGTGTTAACTGAAGCTTTCTTT
TRBV20-1	TRBD1	-	13	TRBJ2-5	CSATRTGFGTQYF	TGCAGTGCAACAAGGACAGGCTTTGGGACCCAGTACTTC
TRBV6-6	-	few	14	TRBJ2-5	CASSYSLNQETQYF	TGTGCCAGCAGTTACTCACTGAATCAAGAGACCCAGTACTTC
TRBV12-3/TRBV12-4	TRBD1	many	13	TRBJ1-2	CASSEGQGYGYTF	TGTGCCAGCAGCGAGGGACAGGGATATGGCTACACCTTC
TRBV7-9	TRBD1	-	15	TRBJ1-4	CASSPLQGEVKKLFF	TGTGCCAGCAGCCCCTTACAGGGGGAGGTGAAGAAACTGTTTTTT
TRBV4-2	-	-	16	TRBJ2-1	CASSPQENGRYNEQFF	TGTGCCAGCAGCCCCCAAGAGAACGGCCGATACAATGAGCAGTTCTTC
TRBV3-1	TRBD1	-	18	TRBJ2-2	CASSRRSGYTGDTGELFF	TGTGCCAGCAGCCGAAGATCAGGGTATACAGGGGACACCGGGGAGCTGTTTTTT
TRBV12-3/TRBV12-4	TRBD2	few	15	TRBJ2-1	CASSLAGRRYNEQFF	TGTGCCAGCAGTCTAGCGGGGAGACGTTACAATGAGCAGTTCTTC
TRBV5-1	-	few	14	TRBJ2-5	CASSLQGLRETQYF	TGCGCCAGCAGCCTACAGGGACTTAGGGAGACCCAGTACTTC
TRBV18	TRBD2	-	16	TRBJ2-1	CASSPGGGDSYNEQFF	TGTGCCAGCTCACCGGGCGGGGGGGACTCCTACAATGAGCAGTTCTTC
TRBV29-1	-	many	11	TRBJ1-1	CSAQENTEAFF	TGCAGCGCTCAGGAGAACACTGAAGCTTTCTTT
TRBV20-1	TRBD1	few	17	TRBJ2-1	CSARGLLGGQGANEQFF	TGCAGTGCTAGAGGTCTATTAGGGGGACAGGGGGCGAATGAGCAGTTCTTC